This is a list of T cell receptor beta chains from one sample in a study of blood T cell repertoires in COVID-19. TCRdb's copy holds only in-frame clones and misses some; the assay was immunoSEQ multiplex PCR. The table shows about 140,000 clones, with 60% to 85% occurring only once. Sequencing was carried out using peripheral blood. Receptor source: a woman of 80 years or more with active or convalescent COVID-19. Both conserved end residues are part of each CDR3.

cdr3_aa j_call v_call
CAWSAIPGGSEYF TRBJ2-7 TRBV30
CSSSPKLEGDSNQPQHF TRBJ1-5 TRBV7-4
CASSEMSGLGQETQYF TRBJ2-5 TRBV6-1
CASSPQGAETQYF TRBJ2-5 TRBV18
CASSLGRRTSNNTGELFF TRBJ2-2 TRBV5-1
CASSPGTSGVNTQYF TRBJ2-3 TRBV9
CASSPAGGTGSDTEAFF TRBJ1-1 TRBV5-1
CSVRGDSSGANVLTF TRBJ2-6 TRBV29-1
CASSSFDRATEAFF TRBJ1-1 TRBV9
CASSRGTGLFDEQYF TRBJ2-7 TRBV14
CASSSVVRGEQYF TRBJ2-7 TRBV11-2
CASSLWGTGNYGYTF TRBJ1-2 TRBV27
CASSQVGNQPQHF TRBJ1-5 TRBV7-2
CASSSRGRNEKLFF TRBJ1-4 TRBV7-2
CARSPGLLFDTDTQYF TRBJ2-3 TRBV5-3
CASSLARTDRNYGYTF TRBJ1-2 TRBV5-8
CASSERSSGNTIYF TRBJ1-3 TRBV10-1
CASSVDSGNYGYTF TRBJ1-2 TRBV9
CASSAPRVGGLAASSTDTQYF TRBJ2-3 TRBV9
CASSLSLAGLGTQYF TRBJ2-5 TRBV27
CASSEAIFQGDTEAFF TRBJ1-1 TRBV2
CASSPLRTDNEQFF TRBJ2-1 TRBV18
CASSPLRRGGQETQYF TRBJ2-5 TRBV3-1/TRBV3-2
CASANPGNTYEQYF TRBJ2-7 TRBV19
CASSPPWLRGSEQYF TRBJ2-7 TRBV6-2/TRBV6-3
CASSYGQGGWGLAEQYF TRBJ2-7 TRBV13
CASSLDPTGNSPLHF TRBJ1-6 TRBV28
CASSYERDSGYTF TRBJ1-2 TRBV6-5
CASSQGGGLVKTQYF TRBJ2-5 TRBV4-1
CAWSVQGLDTDGYTF TRBJ1-2 TRBV30
CASSRVSYNEQFF TRBJ2-1 TRBV6-5
CASSTWDTQYF TRBJ2-3 TRBV6-2/TRBV6-3
CASSSSGWTGDVEAFF TRBJ1-1 TRBV19
CASSFSLYEQYF TRBJ2-7 TRBV5-8
CASSDYSSYNSPLHF TRBJ1-6 TRBV10-2
CASSYGSSNQPQHF TRBJ1-5 TRBV7-2
CASRETASYNEQFF TRBJ2-1 TRBV5-1
CASSRTGARAAFF TRBJ1-1 TRBV7-2
CASGGLAGTYQIYEQYF TRBJ2-7 TRBV7-9
CASSPPLLAGTEAFF TRBJ1-1 TRBV18
CASSQGQYLNEQFF TRBJ2-1 TRBV14
CAIKRGTGSNSPLHF TRBJ1-6 TRBV10-3
CAWSAGGGQPQHF TRBJ1-5 TRBV30
CASSLSGGPQETQYF TRBJ2-5 TRBV5-1
CASSVGQGRRLFF TRBJ1-1 TRBV19
CASSLGAGQTEAFF TRBJ1-1 TRBV7-8
CASSVGRGGTEAFF TRBJ1-1 TRBV9
CASSPIEGNTGELFF TRBJ2-2 TRBV7-9
CASSAPPGRINTGELFF TRBJ2-2 TRBV6-2/TRBV6-3
CASSIQGGSGNTIYF TRBJ1-3 TRBV7-9